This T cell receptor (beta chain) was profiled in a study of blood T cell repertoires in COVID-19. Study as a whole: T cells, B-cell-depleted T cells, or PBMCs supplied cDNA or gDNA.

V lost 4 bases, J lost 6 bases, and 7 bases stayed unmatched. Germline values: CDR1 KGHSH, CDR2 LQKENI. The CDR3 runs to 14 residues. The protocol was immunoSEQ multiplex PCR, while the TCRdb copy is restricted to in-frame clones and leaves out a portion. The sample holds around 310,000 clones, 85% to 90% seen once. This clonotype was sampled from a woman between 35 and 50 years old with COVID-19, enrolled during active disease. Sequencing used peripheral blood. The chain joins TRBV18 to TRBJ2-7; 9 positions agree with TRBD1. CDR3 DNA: TGTGCCAGCTCACTAGGACAGGGGATAAGCGAGCAGTACTTC. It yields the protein CASSLGQGISEQYF.